These T cell receptor beta chains were read from a single sample in a study of blood T cell repertoires in COVID-19. Libraries were prepared by immunoSEQ multiplex PCR; TCRdb keeps only in-frame clonotypes and omits some of them. The data hold about 360,000 clones, with around nine tenths observed a single time. The sequenced sample was peripheral blood. Receptor source: a human donor in a cohort sampled during active COVID-19. Both conserved end residues are part of each CDR3. The D gene is left open where the match is weak. Clone size is shown for a subset of rows, as once, few, many or a class of expanded clone.

v_call: TRBV19
d_call: TRBD1
j_call: TRBJ2-5
clone_size: .
cdr3_nt: TGTGCCAGTTCGGACAGGGGAGCGACCCAGTACTTC
cdr3_aa: CASSDRGATQYF

v_call: TRBV28
d_call: TRBD2
j_call: TRBJ2-7
clone_size: .
cdr3_nt: TGTGCCAGCAGTTTATTGCGGACTAGCGTCCACGAGCAGTACTTC
cdr3_aa: CASSLLRTSVHEQYF

v_call: TRBV19
d_call: TRBD1
j_call: TRBJ1-1
clone_size: .
cdr3_nt: TGTGCCAGTACCAGACAGGGGAGGAACACTGAAGCTTTCTTT
cdr3_aa: CASTRQGRNTEAFF

v_call: TRBV28
d_call: .
j_call: TRBJ2-7
clone_size: .
cdr3_nt: TGTGCCAGCAGTCTCCCCGGGTCTGTTTCCTACGAGCAGTACTTC
cdr3_aa: CASSLPGSVSYEQYF

v_call: TRBV28
d_call: TRBD2
j_call: TRBJ2-7
clone_size: .
cdr3_nt: TGTGCCAGCAGTGTGATCGGGGGACTACCCTCCTACGAGCAGTACTTC
cdr3_aa: CASSVIGGLPSYEQYF

v_call: TRBV3-1/TRBV3-2
d_call: TRBD2
j_call: TRBJ2-1
clone_size: .
cdr3_nt: TGTGCCAGCAGCCAAGGGGCGGGAGGGTACAATGAGCAGTTCTTC
cdr3_aa: CASSQGAGGYNEQFF

v_call: TRBV5-1
d_call: TRBD1
j_call: TRBJ2-7
clone_size: .
cdr3_nt: TGCGCCAGCAGCTTGGACAGGGGGCGATACGAGCAGTACTTC
cdr3_aa: CASSLDRGRYEQYF

v_call: TRBV28
d_call: .
j_call: TRBJ1-2
clone_size: .
cdr3_nt: TGTGCCAGCAAGTTCAGGGCCTATGGCTACACCTTC
cdr3_aa: CASKFRAYGYTF

v_call: TRBV30
d_call: TRBD1
j_call: TRBJ1-2
clone_size: .
cdr3_nt: TGTGCCTGGAGTGCAGGGACAGGGGGCTCCGATGGCTACACCTTC
cdr3_aa: CAWSAGTGGSDGYTF

v_call: TRBV3-1/TRBV3-2
d_call: TRBD1
j_call: TRBJ2-1
clone_size: .
cdr3_nt: TGTGCCAGCGGCGATCAGGGGGCATTGGACAATGAGCAGTTCTTC
cdr3_aa: CASGDQGALDNEQFF

v_call: TRBV7-8
d_call: .
j_call: TRBJ2-7
clone_size: .
cdr3_nt: TGTGCCAGCAGCTTATACCGGGAAAGGTTCGAGCAGTACTTC
cdr3_aa: CASSLYRERFEQYF

v_call: TRBV2
d_call: .
j_call: TRBJ1-1
clone_size: .
cdr3_nt: TGTGCCAGCAGGGTCAGGGAAAGGGACACTGAAGCTTTCTTT
cdr3_aa: CASRVRERDTEAFF

v_call: TRBV5-5
d_call: .
j_call: TRBJ2-7
clone_size: .
cdr3_nt: TGTGCCAGCAGATTGACCTCCGACACTCGAACCGGGACACCTTCCTACGAGCAGTACTTC
cdr3_aa: CASRLTSDTRTGTPSYEQYF

v_call: TRBV5-1
d_call: TRBD1
j_call: TRBJ1-2
clone_size: .
cdr3_nt: TGCGCCAGCACGGGGGACAGAGACTATGGCTACACCTTC
cdr3_aa: CASTGDRDYGYTF

v_call: TRBV11-1
d_call: .
j_call: TRBJ2-7
clone_size: .
cdr3_nt: TGTGCCAGCAGCTCCGACAGCTACGAGCAGTACTTC
cdr3_aa: CASSSDSYEQYF

v_call: TRBV7-2
d_call: TRBD1
j_call: TRBJ2-7
clone_size: .
cdr3_nt: TGTGCCAGCAGCTACCGGGACAGGACCACTTTACCCTACGAGCAGTACTTC
cdr3_aa: CASSYRDRTTLPYEQYF

v_call: TRBV5-6
d_call: TRBD1
j_call: TRBJ1-6
clone_size: .
cdr3_nt: TGTGCCAGCAGCAAGGACAGGAATAATTCACCCCTCCACTTT
cdr3_aa: CASSKDRNNSPLHF

v_call: TRBV6-5
d_call: .
j_call: TRBJ1-2
clone_size: .
cdr3_nt: TGTGCCAGCAGGGCAGTTTCAAACTATGGCTACACCTTC
cdr3_aa: CASRAVSNYGYTF

v_call: TRBV5-1
d_call: TRBD1
j_call: TRBJ1-1
clone_size: .
cdr3_nt: TGCGCCAGCAGCCGAGACAGGGGGTCGATGACTGAAGCTTTCTTT
cdr3_aa: CASSRDRGSMTEAFF

v_call: TRBV5-1
d_call: TRBD1
j_call: TRBJ2-1
clone_size: .
cdr3_nt: TGCGCCAGCAGTTACGACCGGGGACAGGGGTACAATGAGCAGTTCTTC
cdr3_aa: CASSYDRGQGYNEQFF

v_call: TRBV30
d_call: .
j_call: TRBJ1-1
clone_size: .
cdr3_nt: TGTGCCTGGAGTGTGAGGCCAGGAGGCATGAACACTGAAGCTTTCTTT
cdr3_aa: CAWSVRPGGMNTEAFF

v_call: TRBV29-1
d_call: TRBD1
j_call: TRBJ2-5
clone_size: .
cdr3_nt: TGCAGCGTTCCCACCGGCTCTCTACCGGGACAGAGACAAGAGACCCAGTACTTC
cdr3_aa: CSVPTGSLPGQRQETQYF

v_call: TRBV7-2
d_call: .
j_call: TRBJ1-1
clone_size: .
cdr3_nt: TGTGCCAGCAGCTCTCGCCTAGTCTCCAACACTGAAGCTTTCTTT
cdr3_aa: CASSSRLVSNTEAFF

v_call: TRBV29-1
d_call: .
j_call: TRBJ1-1
clone_size: .
cdr3_nt: TGCAGCGTTGTGAGTCAGGGGATCACTGAAGCTTTCTTT
cdr3_aa: CSVVSQGITEAFF

v_call: TRBV21-1
d_call: .
j_call: TRBJ1-2
clone_size: once
cdr3_nt: TGTGCCAGCAGCAGGGGACAGGGGGCGCTTCATGATGGCTACACCTTC
cdr3_aa: CASSRGQGALHDGYTF

v_call: TRBV6-6
d_call: TRBD2
j_call: TRBJ2-7
clone_size: .
cdr3_nt: TGTGCCAGCAGTTCCCACAGCGGGAGGCCCTACGAGCAGTACTTC
cdr3_aa: CASSSHSGRPYEQYF

v_call: TRBV18
d_call: .
j_call: TRBJ1-5
clone_size: .
cdr3_nt: TGTGCCAGCTCCGCCCGGGCGGGTATGTACAATCAGCCCCAGCATTTT
cdr3_aa: CASSARAGMYNQPQHF

v_call: TRBV28
d_call: .
j_call: TRBJ2-3
clone_size: .
cdr3_nt: TGTGCCAGCAGTCTGGGGGGTGGACTCCCAGATACGCAGTATTTT
cdr3_aa: CASSLGGGLPDTQYF

v_call: TRBV6-5
d_call: .
j_call: TRBJ1-2
clone_size: .
cdr3_nt: TGTGCCAGCAGTTACTCGGCCAGGACAAACTATGGCTACACCTTC
cdr3_aa: CASSYSARTNYGYTF

v_call: TRBV7-9
d_call: .
j_call: TRBJ1-3
clone_size: .
cdr3_nt: TGTGCCAGCAGCCCAGGGTTTTCTGGAAACACCATATATTTT
cdr3_aa: CASSPGFSGNTIYF

v_call: TRBV19
d_call: .
j_call: TRBJ1-1
clone_size: once
cdr3_nt: TGTGCCAGTAGTATAATGGGGAAACAGGGTGAAGCTTTCTTT
cdr3_aa: CASSIMGKQGEAFF

v_call: TRBV5-1
d_call: TRBD2
j_call: TRBJ2-3
clone_size: .
cdr3_nt: TGCGCCAGCATGGAGCGGGGGTGGAGCACAGATACGCAGTATTTT
cdr3_aa: CASMERGWSTDTQYF

v_call: TRBV5-1
d_call: TRBD1
j_call: TRBJ1-6
clone_size: .
cdr3_nt: TGCGCCAGCAGCCTAAGACAGGGGGCTACACCCCTCCACTTT
cdr3_aa: CASSLRQGATPLHF

v_call: TRBV13
d_call: .
j_call: TRBJ2-1
clone_size: .
cdr3_nt: TGTGCCAGCAGCTTAGGCCTGGGGGGACAGCGGAGCCATGAGCAGTTCTTC
cdr3_aa: CASSLGLGGQRSHEQFF

v_call: TRBV7-9
d_call: .
j_call: TRBJ2-5
clone_size: .
cdr3_nt: TGTGCCAGCAGCTTACTCGGAGAGACCCAGTACTTC
cdr3_aa: CASSLLGETQYF

v_call: TRBV5-1
d_call: TRBD1
j_call: TRBJ1-1
clone_size: .
cdr3_nt: TGCGCCAGCAGCGCCCCCGGGACAGGGGTAACTGAAGCTTTCTTT
cdr3_aa: CASSAPGTGVTEAFF

v_call: TRBV6-5
d_call: TRBD1
j_call: TRBJ1-5
clone_size: once
cdr3_nt: TGTGCCAGCAGCCCAGGGACAGGGGTGTATCAGCCCCAGCATTTT
cdr3_aa: CASSPGTGVYQPQHF

v_call: TRBV10-3
d_call: TRBD1
j_call: TRBJ2-7
clone_size: .
cdr3_nt: TGTGCCATCAGTGACGGGACAGGAGGACAAGAGCAGTACTTC
cdr3_aa: CAISDGTGGQEQYF

v_call: TRBV12-1
d_call: .
j_call: TRBJ2-3
clone_size: .
cdr3_nt: TGTGCCAGCAGCTTTTGGTTGCACAGGGTGCGGGATACGCAGTATTTT
cdr3_aa: CASSFWLHRVRDTQYF

v_call: TRBV19
d_call: TRBD1
j_call: TRBJ1-1
clone_size: few
cdr3_nt: TGTGCCAGTAGTATTGGGACAGGCTGGGGGAATGCTGAAGCTTTCTTT
cdr3_aa: CASSIGTGWGNAEAFF

v_call: TRBV5-4
d_call: .
j_call: TRBJ1-2
clone_size: .
cdr3_nt: TGTGCCAGCACCCAGGAACGGGGCTATGGCTACACCTTC
cdr3_aa: CASTQERGYGYTF

v_call: TRBV9
d_call: .
j_call: TRBJ1-3
clone_size: .
cdr3_nt: TGTGCCAGCAGCGCCACCACCACAGGGACTGGAAACACCATATATTTT
cdr3_aa: CASSATTTGTGNTIYF

v_call: TRBV29-1
d_call: .
j_call: TRBJ2-3
clone_size: .
cdr3_nt: TGCAGCGTTGAGGTCCCGGGACTGACAGATACGCAGTATTTT
cdr3_aa: CSVEVPGLTDTQYF

v_call: TRBV11-3
d_call: TRBD2
j_call: TRBJ2-7
clone_size: .
cdr3_nt: TGTGCCAGCAGCCGTCGGGAGGTCTCCTACGAGCAGTACTTC
cdr3_aa: CASSRREVSYEQYF

v_call: TRBV2
d_call: TRBD1
j_call: TRBJ1-6
clone_size: .
cdr3_nt: TGTGCCAGCAGAGGGACAGGGATTAATTCACCCCTCCACTTT
cdr3_aa: CASRGTGINSPLHF

v_call: TRBV19
d_call: .
j_call: TRBJ2-2
clone_size: .
cdr3_nt: TGTGCCAGTACACAAACGAACACCGGGGAGCTGTTTTTT
cdr3_aa: CASTQTNTGELFF

v_call: TRBV7-9
d_call: TRBD1
j_call: TRBJ2-5
clone_size: once
cdr3_nt: TGTGCCAGCAGCGCCCGACAGGGCTTAGAGACCCAGTACTTC
cdr3_aa: CASSARQGLETQYF

v_call: TRBV5-1
d_call: TRBD1
j_call: TRBJ2-7
clone_size: once
cdr3_nt: TGCGCCAGCAGCATCCGGGACAGGGGGGTAGAGCAGTACTTC
cdr3_aa: CASSIRDRGVEQYF

v_call: TRBV4-1
d_call: .
j_call: TRBJ1-5
clone_size: .
cdr3_nt: TGCGCCAGCAGCCAAGAATTCTCCAGAAATCAGCCCCAGCATTTT
cdr3_aa: CASSQEFSRNQPQHF

v_call: TRBV11-2
d_call: TRBD2
j_call: TRBJ2-1
clone_size: .
cdr3_nt: TGTGCCAGCAGTTATCAGCGGGGGGGGTACAATGAGCAGTTCTTC
cdr3_aa: CASSYQRGGYNEQFF

v_call: TRBV6-6
d_call: .
j_call: TRBJ2-2
clone_size: .
cdr3_nt: TGTGCCAGCACCCATGCCAGGGGGGACACCGGGGAGCTGTTTTTT
cdr3_aa: CASTHARGDTGELFF

v_call: TRBV7-2
d_call: .
j_call: TRBJ2-1
clone_size: .
cdr3_nt: TGTGCCAGCAGTCGTCTACCCGAGCAGTTCTTC
cdr3_aa: CASSRLPEQFF

v_call: TRBV11-2
d_call: .
j_call: TRBJ2-5
clone_size: once
cdr3_nt: TGTGCCAGCAGCACCTCTACAGGAGAAGAGACCCAGTACTTC
cdr3_aa: CASSTSTGEETQYF

v_call: TRBV6-5
d_call: .
j_call: TRBJ2-7
clone_size: .
cdr3_nt: TGTGCCAGCCAAAGGGGAGGTTGGGCCTCCTACGAGCAGTACTTC
cdr3_aa: CASQRGGWASYEQYF

v_call: TRBV25-1
d_call: .
j_call: TRBJ1-3
clone_size: .
cdr3_nt: TGTGCCAGCACCTCCGGGGGAGAAGGCACCATATATTTT
cdr3_aa: CASTSGGEGTIYF

v_call: TRBV5-1
d_call: TRBD1
j_call: TRBJ1-1
clone_size: .
cdr3_nt: TGCGCCAGCAGCGGCGGACAGGGGCTTTTAGAAGCTTTCTTT
cdr3_aa: CASSGGQGLLEAFF

v_call: TRBV4-1
d_call: .
j_call: TRBJ1-2
clone_size: .
cdr3_nt: TGCGCCAGCAGCCAAGCCTCTCAGGGGAGCCTCTATGGCTACACCTTC
cdr3_aa: CASSQASQGSLYGYTF

v_call: TRBV30
d_call: .
j_call: TRBJ2-5
clone_size: .
cdr3_nt: TGTGCCTGGAGTGTCAGGGACACCCCCCGGGAGACCCAGTACTTC
cdr3_aa: CAWSVRDTPRETQYF